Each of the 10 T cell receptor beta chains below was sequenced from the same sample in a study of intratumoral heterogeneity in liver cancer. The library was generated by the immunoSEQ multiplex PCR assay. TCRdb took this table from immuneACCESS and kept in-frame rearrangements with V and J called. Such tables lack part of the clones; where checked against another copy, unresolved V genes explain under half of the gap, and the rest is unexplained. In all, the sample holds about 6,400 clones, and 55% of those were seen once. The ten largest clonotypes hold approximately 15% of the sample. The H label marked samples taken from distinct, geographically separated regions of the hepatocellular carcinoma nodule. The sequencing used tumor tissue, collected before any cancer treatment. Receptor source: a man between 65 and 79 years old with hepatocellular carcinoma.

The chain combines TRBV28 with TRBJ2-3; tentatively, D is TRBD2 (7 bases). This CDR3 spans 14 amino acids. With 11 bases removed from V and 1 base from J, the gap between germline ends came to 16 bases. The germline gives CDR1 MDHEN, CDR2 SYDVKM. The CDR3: CASKRGAGTDTQYF. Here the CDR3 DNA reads TGTGCCTCGAAACGGGGGGCCGGCACAGATACGCAGTATTTT.

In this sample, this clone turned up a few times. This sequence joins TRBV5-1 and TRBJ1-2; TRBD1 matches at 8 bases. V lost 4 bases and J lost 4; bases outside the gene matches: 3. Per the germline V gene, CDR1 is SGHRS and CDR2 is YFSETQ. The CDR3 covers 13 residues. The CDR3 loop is CASSIDRGYGYTF. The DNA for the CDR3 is TGCGCCAGCAGCATCGACAGGGGCTATGGCTACACCTTC.

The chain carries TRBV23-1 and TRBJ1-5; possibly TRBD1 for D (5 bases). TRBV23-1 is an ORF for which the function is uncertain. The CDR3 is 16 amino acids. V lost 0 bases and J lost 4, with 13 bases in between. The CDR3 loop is CASSQSAGGGNQPQHF. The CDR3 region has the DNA TGCGCCAGCAGTCAATCGGCGGGGGGAGGGAATCAGCCCCAGCATTTT.

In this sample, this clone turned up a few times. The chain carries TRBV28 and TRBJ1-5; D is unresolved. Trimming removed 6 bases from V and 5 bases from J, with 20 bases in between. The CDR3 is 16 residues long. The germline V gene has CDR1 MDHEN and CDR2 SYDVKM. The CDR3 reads CASSPGLRIGDQPQHF. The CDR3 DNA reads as TGTGCCAGCAGCCCCGGACTCCGGATAGGAGATCAGCCCCAGCATTTT.

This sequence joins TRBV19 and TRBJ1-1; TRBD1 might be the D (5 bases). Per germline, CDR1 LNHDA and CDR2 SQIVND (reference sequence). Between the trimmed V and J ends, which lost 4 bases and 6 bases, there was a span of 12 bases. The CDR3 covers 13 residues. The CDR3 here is CASSTFGGAEAFF. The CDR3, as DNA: TGTGCCAGTAGTACGTTTGGAGGGGCTGAAGCTTTCTTT.

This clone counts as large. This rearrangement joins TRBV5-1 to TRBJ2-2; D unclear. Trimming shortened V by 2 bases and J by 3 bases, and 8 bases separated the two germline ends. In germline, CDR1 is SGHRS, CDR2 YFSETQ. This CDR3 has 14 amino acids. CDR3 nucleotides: TGCGCCAGCAGCTTTGACTCGTACACCGGGGAGCTGTTTTTT. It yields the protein CASSFDSYTGELFF. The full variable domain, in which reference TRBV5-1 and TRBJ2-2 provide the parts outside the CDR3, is KAGVTQTPRYLIKTRGQQVTLSCSPISGHRSVSWYQQTPGQGLQFLFEYFSETQRNKGNFPGRFSGRQFSNSRSEMNVSTLELGDSALYLCASSFDSYTGELFFGEGSRLTVL.

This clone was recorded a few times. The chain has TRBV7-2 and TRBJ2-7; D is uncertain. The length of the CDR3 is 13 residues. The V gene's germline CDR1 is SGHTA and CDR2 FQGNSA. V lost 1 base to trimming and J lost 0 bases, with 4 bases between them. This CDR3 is CASSLGNSYEQYF. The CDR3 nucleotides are TGTGCCAGCAGCTTAGGGAACTCCTACGAGCAGTACTTC.

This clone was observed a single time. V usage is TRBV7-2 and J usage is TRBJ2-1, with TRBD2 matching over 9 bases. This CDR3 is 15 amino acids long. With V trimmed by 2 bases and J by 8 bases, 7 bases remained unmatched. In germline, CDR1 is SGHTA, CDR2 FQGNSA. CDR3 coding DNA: TGTGCCAGCAGCTTAACCGGGACTAGCTCCCATGAGCAGTTCTTC. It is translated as CASSLTGTSSHEQFF.

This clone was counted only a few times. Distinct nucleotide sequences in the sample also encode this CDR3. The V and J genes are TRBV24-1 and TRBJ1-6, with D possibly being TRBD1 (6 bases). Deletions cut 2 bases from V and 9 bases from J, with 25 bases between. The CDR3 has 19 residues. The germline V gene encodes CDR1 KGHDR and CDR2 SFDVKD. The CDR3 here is CATSDSGGFRVGGASPLHF. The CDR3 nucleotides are TGTGCCACCAGTGATTCCGGGGGTTTTAGGGTGGGGGGGGCTTCACCCCTCCACTTT.

Written as DNA, the CDR3 is TGTGCCAGCAGCCGTACAGGGAACACTGAAGCTTTCTTT. Its protein product is CASSRTGNTEAFF. The gene calls are TRBV7-8 and TRBJ1-1, with a possible D match to TRBD1 (5 bases). The CDR3 has 13 amino acids. CDR1 is SGHVS and CDR2 is FQNEAQ in the germline V gene. Deletions cut 5 bases from V and 1 base from J, with 8 bases between.